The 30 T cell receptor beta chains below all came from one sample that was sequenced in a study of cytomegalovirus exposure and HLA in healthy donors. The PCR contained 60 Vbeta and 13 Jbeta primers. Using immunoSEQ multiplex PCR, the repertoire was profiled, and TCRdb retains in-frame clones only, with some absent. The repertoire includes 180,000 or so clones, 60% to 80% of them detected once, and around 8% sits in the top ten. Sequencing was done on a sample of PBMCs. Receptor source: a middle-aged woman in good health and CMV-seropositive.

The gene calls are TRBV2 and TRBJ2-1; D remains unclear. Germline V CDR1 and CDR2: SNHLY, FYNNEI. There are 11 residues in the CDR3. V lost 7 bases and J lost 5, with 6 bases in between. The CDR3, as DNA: TGTGCCAGCACTCTTAACAATGAGCAGTTCTTC. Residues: CASTLNNEQFF.

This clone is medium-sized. CDR3 in amino acids: CASSLSQGRQGTEAFF. The CDR3, as DNA: TGTGCCAGCAGCTTAAGTCAGGGTAGGCAAGGGACTGAAGCTTTCTTT. This rearrangement joins TRBV7-9 to TRBJ1-1; possibly TRBD1 for D (5 bases). Germline lookup yields CDR1 SEHNR and CDR2 FQNEAQ (reference sequence). This CDR3 is built from 16 residues. The V end was cut by 2 bases, the J end by 5 bases, with 18 bases between.

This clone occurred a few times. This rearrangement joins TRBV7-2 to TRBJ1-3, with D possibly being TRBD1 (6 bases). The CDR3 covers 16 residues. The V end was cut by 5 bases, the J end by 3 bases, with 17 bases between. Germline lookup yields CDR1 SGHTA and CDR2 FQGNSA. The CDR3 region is CASSRVGPGVGNTIYF. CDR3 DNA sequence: TGTGCCAGCAGCAGGGTTGGGCCAGGGGTTGGAAACACCATATATTTT.

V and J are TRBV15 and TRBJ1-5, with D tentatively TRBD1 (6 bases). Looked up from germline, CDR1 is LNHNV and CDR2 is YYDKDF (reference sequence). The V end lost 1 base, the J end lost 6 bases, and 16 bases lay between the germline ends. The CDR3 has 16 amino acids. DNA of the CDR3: TGTGCCACCAGCAGAGTATCGCGGGGGCCAGGTCAGCCCCAGCATTTT. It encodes CATSRVSRGPGQPQHF.

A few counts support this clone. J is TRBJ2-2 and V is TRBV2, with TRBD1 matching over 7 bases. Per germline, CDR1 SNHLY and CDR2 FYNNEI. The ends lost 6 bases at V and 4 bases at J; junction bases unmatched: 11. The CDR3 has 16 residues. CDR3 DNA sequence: TGTGCCAGCAGGAGGGGGAGTCACAGGGGCACCGGGGAGCTGTTTTTT. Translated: CASRRGSHRGTGELFF.

CDR3 DNA sequence: TGTGCCAGCCGTAGAGGGATATACGACTATGGCTACACCTTC. The encoded protein is CASRRGIYDYGYTF. The chain has TRBV27 and TRBJ1-2; D gene uncertain. Trimming took 8 bases from V and 3 from J, leaving 16 bases between them. This CDR3 has 14 amino acids. Germline lookup yields CDR1 MNHEY and CDR2 SMNVEV (reference sequence).

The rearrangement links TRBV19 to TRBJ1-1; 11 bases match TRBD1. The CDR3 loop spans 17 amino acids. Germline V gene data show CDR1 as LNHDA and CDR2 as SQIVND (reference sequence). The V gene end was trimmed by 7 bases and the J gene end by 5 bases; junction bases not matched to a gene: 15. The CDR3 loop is CASIPPGQGALGTEAFF. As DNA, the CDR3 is TGTGCCAGTATCCCCCCCGGACAGGGGGCTTTGGGGACTGAAGCTTTCTTT. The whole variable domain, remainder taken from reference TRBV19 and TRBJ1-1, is DGGITQSPKYLFRKEGQNVTLSCEQNLNHDAMYWYRQDPGQGLRLIYYSQIVNDFQKGDIAEGYSVSREKKESFPLTVTSAQKNPTAFYLCASIPPGQGALGTEAFFGQGTRLTVV.

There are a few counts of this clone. The CDR3, as DNA: TGCGCCAGCAGCTTGGATTTCACCGGGGGCAATCAGCCCCAGCATTTT. Residues: CASSLDFTGGNQPQHF. The V gene is TRBV5-1, the J gene TRBJ1-5; D is unresolved. With 0 bases removed from V and 2 bases from J, the gap between germline ends came to 12 bases. Germline CDR1 is SGHRS and CDR2 is YFSETQ. The CDR3 has 16 amino acids.

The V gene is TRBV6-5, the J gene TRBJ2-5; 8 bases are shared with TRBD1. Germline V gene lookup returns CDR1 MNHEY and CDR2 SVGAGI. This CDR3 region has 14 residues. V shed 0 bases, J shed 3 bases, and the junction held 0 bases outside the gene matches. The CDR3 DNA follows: TGTGCCAGCAGTTACTCGGGACAGGAAGAGACCCAGTACTTC. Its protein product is CASSYSGQEETQYF.

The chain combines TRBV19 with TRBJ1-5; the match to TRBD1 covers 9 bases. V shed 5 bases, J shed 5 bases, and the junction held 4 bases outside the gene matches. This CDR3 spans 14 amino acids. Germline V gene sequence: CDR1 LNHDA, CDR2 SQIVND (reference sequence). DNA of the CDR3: TGTGCCAGTAGTGGACAGGGGAGTTATCAGCCCCAGCATTTT. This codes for CASSGQGSYQPQHF.

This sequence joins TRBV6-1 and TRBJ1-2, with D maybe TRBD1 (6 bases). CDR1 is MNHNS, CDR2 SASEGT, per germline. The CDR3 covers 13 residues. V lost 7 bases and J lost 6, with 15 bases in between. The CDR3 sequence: CASTTLQGDGYTF. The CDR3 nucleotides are TGTGCCAGCACCACACTACAGGGTGATGGCTACACCTTC.

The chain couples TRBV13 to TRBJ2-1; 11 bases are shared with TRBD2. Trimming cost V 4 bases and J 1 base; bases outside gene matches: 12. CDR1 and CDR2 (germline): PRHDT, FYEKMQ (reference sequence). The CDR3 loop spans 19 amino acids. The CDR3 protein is CASSSAEYSGRASYNEQFF. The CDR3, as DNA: TGTGCCAGCAGCTCCGCGGAGTATAGCGGGAGGGCGTCCTACAATGAGCAGTTCTTC. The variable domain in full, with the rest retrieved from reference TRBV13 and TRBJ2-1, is AAGVIQSPRHLIKEKRETATLKCYPIPRHDTVYWYQQGPGQDPQFLISFYEKMQSDKGSIPDRFSAQQFSDYHSELNMSSLELGDSALYFCASSSAEYSGRASYNEQFFGPGTRLTVL.

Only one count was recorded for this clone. Here the CDR3 DNA reads TGCAGCGTTGAACTAGCGGGAGACGAGCAGTACTTC. Its translation is CSVELAGDEQYF. The chain combines TRBV29-1 with TRBJ2-7; 10 bases match TRBD2. Per germline, CDR1 SQVTM and CDR2 ANQGSEA. This CDR3 contains 12 residues. After removal of 2 bases from V and 5 bases from J, the junction contained 0 bases not matched to a gene.

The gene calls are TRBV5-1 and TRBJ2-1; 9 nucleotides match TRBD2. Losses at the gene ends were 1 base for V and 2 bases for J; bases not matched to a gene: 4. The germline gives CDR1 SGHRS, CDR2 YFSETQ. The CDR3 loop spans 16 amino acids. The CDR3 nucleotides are TGCGCCAGCAGCTTGCGACTAGCGGATACCTACAATGAGCAGTTCTTC. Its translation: CASSLRLADTYNEQFF.

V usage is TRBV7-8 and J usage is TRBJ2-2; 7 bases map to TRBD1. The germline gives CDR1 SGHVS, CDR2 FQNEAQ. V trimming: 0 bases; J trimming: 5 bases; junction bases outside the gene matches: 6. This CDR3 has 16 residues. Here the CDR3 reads CASSLAAGTETGELFF. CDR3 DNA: TGTGCCAGCAGCTTAGCGGCCGGGACAGAGACCGGGGAGCTGTTTTTT.

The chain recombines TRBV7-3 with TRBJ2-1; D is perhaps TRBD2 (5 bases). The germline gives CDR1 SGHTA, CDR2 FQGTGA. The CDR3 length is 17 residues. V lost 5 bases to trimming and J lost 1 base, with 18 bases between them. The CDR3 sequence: CASSPTGGGRSYNEQFF. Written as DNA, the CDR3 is TGTGCCAGCAGCCCCACCGGAGGTGGAAGGTCCTACAATGAGCAGTTCTTC.

In DNA form, the CDR3 reads TGTGCCAGCAGCCTCTCCCCGGCGGGCTCTGGAAACACCATATATTTT. Translated: CASSLSPAGSGNTIYF. The rearrangement joins TRBV5-6 to TRBJ1-3; D is unclear. Trimming took off 4 bases at V and 0 bases at J, with 14 bases between the two ends. The CDR3 runs 16 residues. The germline gives CDR1 SGHDT, CDR2 YYEEEE.

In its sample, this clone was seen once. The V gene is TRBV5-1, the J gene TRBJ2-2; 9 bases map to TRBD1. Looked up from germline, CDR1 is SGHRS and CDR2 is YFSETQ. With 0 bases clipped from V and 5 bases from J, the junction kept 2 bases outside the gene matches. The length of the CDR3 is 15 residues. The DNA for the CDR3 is TGCGCCAGCAGCTTGGACAGGGGGCCTACCGGGGAGCTGTTTTTT. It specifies CASSLDRGPTGELFF.

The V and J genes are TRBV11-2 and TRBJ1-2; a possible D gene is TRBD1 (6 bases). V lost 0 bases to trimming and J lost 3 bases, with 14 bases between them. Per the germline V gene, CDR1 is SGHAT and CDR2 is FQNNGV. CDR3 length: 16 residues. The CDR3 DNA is TGTGCCAGCAGCTTAGATTCCGGGACAAGTCACTATGGCTACACCTTC. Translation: CASSLDSGTSHYGYTF.

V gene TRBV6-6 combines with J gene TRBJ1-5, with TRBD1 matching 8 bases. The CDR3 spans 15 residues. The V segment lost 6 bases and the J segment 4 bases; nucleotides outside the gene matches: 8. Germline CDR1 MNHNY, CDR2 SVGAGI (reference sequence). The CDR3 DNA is TGTGCCAGCAGCCGAGACAGGGGAGGAAATCAGCCCCAGCATTTT. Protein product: CASSRDRGGNQPQHF.

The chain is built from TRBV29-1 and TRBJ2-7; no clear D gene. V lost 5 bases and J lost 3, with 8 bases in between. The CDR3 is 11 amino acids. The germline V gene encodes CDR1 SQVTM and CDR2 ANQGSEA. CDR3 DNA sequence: TGCAGCGTTATAATAGACTACGAGCAGTACTTC. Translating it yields CSVIIDYEQYF.

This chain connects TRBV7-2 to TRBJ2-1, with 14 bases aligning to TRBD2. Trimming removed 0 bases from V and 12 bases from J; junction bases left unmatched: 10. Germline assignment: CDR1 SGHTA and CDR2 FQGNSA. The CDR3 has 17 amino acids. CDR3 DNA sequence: TGTGCCAGCAGCTTAGCGGTCGGACTAGCGGGAGGACCTGGGCAGTTCTTC. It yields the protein CASSLAVGLAGGPGQFF.

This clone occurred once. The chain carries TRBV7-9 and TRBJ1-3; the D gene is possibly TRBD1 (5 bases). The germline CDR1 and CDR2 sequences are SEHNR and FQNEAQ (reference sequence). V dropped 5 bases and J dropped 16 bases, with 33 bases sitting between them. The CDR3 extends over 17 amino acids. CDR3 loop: CASSLPPGGHPLDTKYF. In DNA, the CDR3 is TGTGCCAGCAGCCTACCGCCGGGTGGACACCCATTGGACACCAAGTATTTT.

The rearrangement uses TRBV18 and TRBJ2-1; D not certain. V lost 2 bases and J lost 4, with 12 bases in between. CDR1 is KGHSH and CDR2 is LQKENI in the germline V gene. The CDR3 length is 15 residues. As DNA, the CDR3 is TGTGCCAGCTCACCAACCCTGAGCTCATACAATGAGCAGTTCTTC. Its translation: CASSPTLSSYNEQFF.

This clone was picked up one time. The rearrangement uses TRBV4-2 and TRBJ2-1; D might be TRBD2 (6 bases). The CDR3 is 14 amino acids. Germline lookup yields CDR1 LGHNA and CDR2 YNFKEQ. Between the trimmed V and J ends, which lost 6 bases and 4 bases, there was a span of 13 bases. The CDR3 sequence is CASSPLGGYNEQFF. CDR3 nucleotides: TGTGCCAGCAGTCCCCTCGGGGGATACAATGAGCAGTTCTTC.

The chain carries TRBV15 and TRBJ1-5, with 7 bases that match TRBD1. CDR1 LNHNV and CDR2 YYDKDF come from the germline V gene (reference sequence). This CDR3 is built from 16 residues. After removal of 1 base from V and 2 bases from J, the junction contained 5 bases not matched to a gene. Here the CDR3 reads CATSRGQGEGNQPQHF. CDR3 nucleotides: TGTGCCACCAGCAGAGGACAGGGTGAAGGCAATCAGCCCCAGCATTTT.

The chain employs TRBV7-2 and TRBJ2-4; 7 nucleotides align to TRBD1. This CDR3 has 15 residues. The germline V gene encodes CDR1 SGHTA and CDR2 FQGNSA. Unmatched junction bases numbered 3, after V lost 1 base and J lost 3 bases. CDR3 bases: TGTGCCAGCAGCTTAGAGGGGGCGGTCAAAAACATTCAGTACTTC. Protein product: CASSLEGAVKNIQYF.

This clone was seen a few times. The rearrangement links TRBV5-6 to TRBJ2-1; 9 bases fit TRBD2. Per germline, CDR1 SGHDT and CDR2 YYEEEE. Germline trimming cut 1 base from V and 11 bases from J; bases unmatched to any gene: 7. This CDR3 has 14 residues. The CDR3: CASSLRAGGTKQFF. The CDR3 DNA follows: TGTGCCAGCAGCTTGAGGGCGGGGGGGACCAAGCAGTTCTTC. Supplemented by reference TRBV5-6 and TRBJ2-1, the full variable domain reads DAGVTQSPTHLIKTRGQQVTLRCSPKSGHDTVSWYQQALGQGPQFIFQYYEEEERQRGNFPDRFSGHQFPNYSSELNVNALLLGDSALYLCASSLRAGGTKQFFGPGTRLTVL.

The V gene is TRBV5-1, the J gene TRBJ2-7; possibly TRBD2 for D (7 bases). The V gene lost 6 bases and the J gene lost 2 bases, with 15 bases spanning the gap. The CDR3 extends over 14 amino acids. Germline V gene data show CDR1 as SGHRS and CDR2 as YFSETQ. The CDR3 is CASKVWGGPYEQYF. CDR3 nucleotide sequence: TGCGCCAGCAAGGTTTGGGGGGGGCCCTACGAGCAGTACTTC. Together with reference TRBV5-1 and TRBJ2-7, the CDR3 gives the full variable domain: KAGVTQTPRYLIKTRGQQVTLSCSPISGHRSVSWYQQTPGQGLQFLFEYFSETQRNKGNFPGRFSGRQFSNSRSEMNVSTLELGDSALYLCASKVWGGPYEQYFGPGTRLTVT.

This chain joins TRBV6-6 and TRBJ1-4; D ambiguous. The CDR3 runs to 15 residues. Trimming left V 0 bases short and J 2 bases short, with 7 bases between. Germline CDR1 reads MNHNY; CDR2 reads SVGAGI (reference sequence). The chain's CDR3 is CASSYSEGTNEKLFF. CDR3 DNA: TGTGCCAGCAGTTACTCGGAGGGTACTAATGAAAAACTGTTTTTT.